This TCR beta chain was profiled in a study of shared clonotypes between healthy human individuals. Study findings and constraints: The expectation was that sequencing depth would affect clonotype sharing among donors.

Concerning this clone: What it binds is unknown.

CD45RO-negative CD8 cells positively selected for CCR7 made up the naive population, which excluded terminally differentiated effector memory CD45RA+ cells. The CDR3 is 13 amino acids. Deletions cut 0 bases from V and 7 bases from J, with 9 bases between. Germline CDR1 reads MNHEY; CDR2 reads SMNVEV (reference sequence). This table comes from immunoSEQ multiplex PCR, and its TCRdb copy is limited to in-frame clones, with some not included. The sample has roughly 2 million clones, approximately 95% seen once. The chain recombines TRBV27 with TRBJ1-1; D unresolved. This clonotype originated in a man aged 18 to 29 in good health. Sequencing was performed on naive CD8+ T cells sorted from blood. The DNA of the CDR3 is TGTGCCAGCAGTTTATCAGCGTTTAATGAAGCTTTCTTT. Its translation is CASSLSAFNEAFF.